The present entry profiles one TCR beta chain with its context. Original methodology: Reference gene primer amplification in the assay estimated nucleated cell counts. Only in-frame clones appear in the TCRdb table, and some are missing; sequencing was by immunoSEQ multiplex PCR. The DNA was the basis for D and trimming; V, J and clone size are from that table. The sample holds 150,000 to 200,000 clones, 86% seen once. This CDR3 comprises 15 residues. The germline gives CDR1 LNHNV, CDR2 YYDKDF (reference sequence). Unmatched junction bases numbered 5, after V lost 0 bases and J lost 4 bases. This sample stems from a study of blood T cell repertoires in COVID-19. At the level of the study: Collection of acute and convalescent COVID-19 samples took place in the United States, Italy and Spain.

The chain recombines TRBV15 with TRBJ2-7, with 8 positions matching TRBD1. The sequenced sample was peripheral blood. The TCR was taken from a woman in her 70s with acute or convalescent COVID-19. Written as DNA, the CDR3 is TGTGCCACCAGCAGAGATTTTGGGACAGGATACGAGCAGTACTTC. It yields the protein CATSRDFGTGYEQYF.